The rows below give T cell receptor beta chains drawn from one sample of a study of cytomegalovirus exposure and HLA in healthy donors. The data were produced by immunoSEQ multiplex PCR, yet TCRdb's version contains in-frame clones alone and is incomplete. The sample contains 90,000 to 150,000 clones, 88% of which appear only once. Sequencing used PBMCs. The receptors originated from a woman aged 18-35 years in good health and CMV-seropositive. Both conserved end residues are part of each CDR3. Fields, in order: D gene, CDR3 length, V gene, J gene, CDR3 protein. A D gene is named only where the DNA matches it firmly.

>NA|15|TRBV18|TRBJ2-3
CASSPPIKGSDTQYF
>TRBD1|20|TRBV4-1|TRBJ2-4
CASSQAPGTGLTPAKNIQYF
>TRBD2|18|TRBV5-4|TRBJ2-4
CASSFLARGRLAKNIQYF
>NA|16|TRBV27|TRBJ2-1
CASSSPLATTYNEQFF
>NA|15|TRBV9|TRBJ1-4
CASSERGSTNEKLFF
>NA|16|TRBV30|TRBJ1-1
CAWSLRRGGKNTEAFF
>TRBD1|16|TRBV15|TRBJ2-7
CATSRGGGQGGYEQYF
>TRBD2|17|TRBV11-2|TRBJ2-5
CASSLDLGLAGEETQYF
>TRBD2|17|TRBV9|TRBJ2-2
CASSSRTSGVNTGELFF
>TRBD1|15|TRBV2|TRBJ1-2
CASSPDRLQGYGYTF
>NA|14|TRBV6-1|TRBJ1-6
CASSPRGRDSPLHF
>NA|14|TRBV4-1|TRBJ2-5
CASSQVTDQETQYF
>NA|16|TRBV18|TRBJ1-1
CASSPVYRSMNTEAFF
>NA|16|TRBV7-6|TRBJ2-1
CASSLAPSYSYNEQFF
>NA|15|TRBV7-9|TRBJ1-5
CASSLAAGLPQPQHF
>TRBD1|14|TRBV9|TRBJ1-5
CASSVGDSFGPQHF
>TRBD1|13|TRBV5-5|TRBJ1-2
CASSSGGSYGYTF
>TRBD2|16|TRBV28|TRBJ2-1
CASSTRGGGSYNEQFF
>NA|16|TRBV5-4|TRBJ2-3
CASSLVGGGPADTQYF
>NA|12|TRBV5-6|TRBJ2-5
CASSGAGETQYF
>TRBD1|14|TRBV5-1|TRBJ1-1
CASSLEGQGGGAFF
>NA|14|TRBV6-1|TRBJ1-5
CASRAGFGNQPQHF
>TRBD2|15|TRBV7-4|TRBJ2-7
CASSPGLADTYEQYF
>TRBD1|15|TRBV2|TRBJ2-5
CASSEGSGGEETQYF
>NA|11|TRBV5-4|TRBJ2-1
CASSLLNEQFF
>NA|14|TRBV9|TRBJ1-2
CASSARTFVSGYTF
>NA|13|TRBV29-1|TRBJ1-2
CSVEDQGHYGYTF